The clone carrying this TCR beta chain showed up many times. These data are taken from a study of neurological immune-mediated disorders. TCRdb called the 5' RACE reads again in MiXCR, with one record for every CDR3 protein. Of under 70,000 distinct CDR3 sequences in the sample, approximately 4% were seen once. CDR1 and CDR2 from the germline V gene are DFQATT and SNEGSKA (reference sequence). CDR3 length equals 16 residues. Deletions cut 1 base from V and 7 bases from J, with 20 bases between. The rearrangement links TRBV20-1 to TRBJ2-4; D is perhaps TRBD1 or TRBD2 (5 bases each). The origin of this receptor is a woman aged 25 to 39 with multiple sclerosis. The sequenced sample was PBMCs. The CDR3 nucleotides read TGCAGTGCTAGAGGGGATCGGGGCGGATTAAAGAACATTCAGTACTTC. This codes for CSARGDRGGLKNIQYF.